The 8 T cell receptor beta chains given below trace back to one sample, sequenced in a study of molecular identifiers for immune sequencing clone quantification. TCRdb fed the PCR reads into MiXCR, producing one record per CDR3 protein. The sample lists about 640,000 distinct CDR3 sequences; roughly 21% were seen once. The sequenced material came from naive CD8+ T cells from blood, with Jurkat cell RNA spiked in. Subset: FACS-sorted CD8+CD4-CCR7+CD45RA+ naive T cells. Receptors originate from a human donor in good health. Some libraries in this study had Jurkat cell RNA spiked in.

A remark on this clonotype: Possible read error: a much larger clone is one base away. Since the CDR3 does not end with the conserved phenylalanine or tryptophan, this likely comes from a read error. The rearrangement joins TRBV13 to TRBJ1-1; D gene ambiguous. The CDR3 covers 14 residues. Trimming took 5 bases from V and 2 from J, leaving 12 bases between them. Germline V gene sequence: CDR1 PRHDT, CDR2 FYEKMQ (reference sequence). In nucleotides, the CDR3 is TGTGCCAGCAGCGCCTCAGTTTTAAACACTGAAGCTTTCCTT. It specifies CASSASVLNTEAFL.

This clonotype was seen repeatedly, ten times or more. The chain joins TRBV29-1 to TRBJ2-7; D perhaps matches TRBD2 (5 bases). V was pared by 2 bases and J by 4 bases, with 15 bases between. This CDR3 region has 14 residues. Germline V CDR1 and CDR2: SQVTM, ANQGSEA. This CDR3 reads CSVEHGKGTYEQYF. The CDR3 DNA reads as TGCAGCGTTGAACACGGGAAGGGCACGTACGAGCAGTACTTC.

Comment on this clonotype: The junction departs from the called germline gene at one end, perhaps through a read error. The rearrangement uses TRBV4-3 and TRBJ2-1; no definite D call. This CDR3 is built from 16 residues. Germline V lookup: CDR1 LGHNA, CDR2 YSLEER. In nucleotides, the CDR3 is TGCGCCAGCGGCCAAGACCGAGGTACGTCCTACAATGAGCAGTTCTTC. It codes for CASGQDRGTSYNEQFF.

This clonotype was seen many times. V is TRBV6-5 and J is TRBJ1-1, with D tentatively TRBD1 (6 bases). Trimming removed 7 bases from V and 0 bases from J, with 30 bases in between. The germline gives CDR1 MNHEY, CDR2 SVGAGI. The CDR3 totals 20 residues. In nucleotides, the CDR3 is TGTGCCAGCATTAACCCACCACCGCGCGGGGGGCATGAGGTGAACACTGAAGCTTTCTTT. Translation gives CASINPPPRGGHEVNTEAFF.

The genes are TRBV7-9 and TRBJ2-2, with D possibly TRBD2 on 7 matching bases. This CDR3 region has 19 residues. The germline V and J ends were trimmed by 3 bases and 7 bases, with 27 bases remaining between them. Germline CDR1 is SEHNR and CDR2 is FQNEAQ (reference sequence). CDR3 amino acids: CASSFGTLSGGGPDGELFF. CDR3 sequence (DNA): TGTGCCAGCAGCTTCGGTACCCTATCTGGGGGGGGCCCAGACGGGGAGCTGTTTTTT.

This clonotype turned up a few times. A much larger clone lies a single base off, so this may be a read error. The chain couples TRBV24-1 to TRBJ2-1; D gene uncertain. Germline CDR1 and CDR2: KGHDR and SFDVKD. The CDR3 is 13 amino acids. This chain's CDR3 is CAASEVGYNEQFF. CDR3 coding DNA: TGTGCCGCCAGTGAAGTTGGCTACAATGAGCAGTTCTTC.

This clonotype was detected many times. The V gene is TRBV6-1, the J gene TRBJ1-5; D uncertain. This CDR3 is built from 13 residues. The germline V gene encodes CDR1 MNHNS and CDR2 SASEGT. The ends were cut back, 2 bases at V and 7 bases at J, with 9 bases in the middle. The CDR3 sequence is CASSERSLQPQHF. CDR3 coding DNA: TGTGCCAGCAGTGAAAGATCGTTACAGCCCCAGCATTTT.

Notes on this clonotype: One junction end does not reproduce the germline sequence, and a read error may be involved. The rearrangement links TRBV4-3 to TRBJ1-1; D may be TRBD1 (5 bases). The CDR3 has 15 amino acids. Germline V gives CDR1 LGHNA, CDR2 YSLEER. The chain's CDR3 is CASSQGGSGVTETFF. The CDR3 region has the DNA TGCGCCAGCAGCCAAGGGGGGAGCGGGGTAACTGAAACTTTCTTT.